This entry is about one TCR beta chain. What it binds is not known. CDR3 length: 14 residues. The V gene lost 5 bases and the J gene lost 4 bases, with 15 bases spanning the gap. The germline gives CDR1 SQVTM, CDR2 ANQGSEA. Preparation of the TCRbeta library was carried out with unique molecular identifiers. From the PCR reads, TCRdb called clonotypes with MiXCR, one entry per CDR3 protein. The repertoire has about 980,000 distinct CDR3 sequences, roughly 29% of them found once; the top ten carry over 25%. The record originates from a study of T-cell reconstitution after alpha-beta-depleted transplantation in children. General study results and limits: Two months or so post-transplant, alpha-beta T cells reportedly derived from several hundred expanded graft clones. One year post-transplant, T-cell counts and diversity were largely derived from T cells produced anew. High day-60 TCRbeta diversity in some patients came from surviving recipient T cells and thymic progenitors.

Sequencing was performed on PBMCs, mostly from graft donor cells, taken 360 days after TCRalphabeta/CD19-depleted stem cell transplant. This rearrangement joins TRBV29-1 to TRBJ2-1; a weak D match, TRBD2 (5 bases). The clonotype was recovered from a boy under three years old who had a stem cell transplant for SCID, so the T cells may come from the graft donor. The CDR3: CSVRSGITYNEQFF. CDR3 coding DNA: TGCAGCGTTAGATCCGGGATAACATACAATGAGCAGTTCTTC.